This TCR beta chain was profiled in a study of shared clonotypes between healthy human individuals. CDR1 and CDR2 (germline): LNHDA, SQIVND (reference sequence). This CDR3 spans 15 amino acids. V lost 7 bases and J lost 9, with 22 bases in between. Study results and limitations: Among donors, sharing of clonotypes was expected to be affected by sequencing depth.

The genomic DNA of each subset was split evenly across several immunoSEQ plates. Assay: immunoSEQ multiplex PCR; the TCRdb copy retains only in-frame clones and omits some. The data contain about 2 million clones, 95% of them singletons. All the donors were Caucasian adults who lived in Nashville, Tennessee. The split of CD4+ cells yielded CD45RA+ naive and CD45RA-negative memory subsets. Of note for this clone: Its antigen remains unidentified.

Sequencing was performed on naive CD4+ T cells sorted from blood. Specified subset: CD45RA+ positively selected. The chain carries TRBV19 and TRBJ2-4; the D gene is possibly TRBD2 (6 bases). This sequence was found in a man younger than 35 in good health. The CDR3 nucleotides are TGTGCCAGTACCGCACCCCACAGACCGGAGGGCATTCAGTACTTC. Translating gives CASTAPHRPEGIQYF.